This T cell receptor (beta chain) was observed in a study of blood T cell repertoires in COVID-19. Across the whole study: Sites across the United States, Italy and Spain contributed samples from acute and convalescent COVID-19. PBMCs, B-cell-depleted T cells, or T cells provided the cDNA or gDNA that made up the material.

Per the study methods: It was from reference gene primer amplification that nucleated cell counts were estimated. This table comes from immunoSEQ multiplex PCR, and its TCRdb copy is limited to in-frame clones, with some not included. The V and J calls and clone size come from that table; D and trimming were worked out from the DNA. The table lists 250,000 to 300,000 clones, around 81% of them singletons, with about 2.9% in the top ten. Sequenced input: peripheral blood. This sequence was found in a woman between 55 and 75 years old with active or convalescent COVID-19.

CDR3 sequence: CASSFANTGELFF. DNA of the CDR3: TGTGCCAGCAGCTTCGCGAACACCGGGGAGCTGTTTTTT. This chain uses TRBV7-3 with TRBJ2-2, with unresolved D. The V gene lost 3 bases and the J gene lost 0 bases, with 2 bases spanning the gap. The germline gives CDR1 SGHTA, CDR2 FQGTGA. The CDR3 is 13 residues long.